Below, 26 T cell receptor beta chains from the same sample are listed, as sequenced in a study of shared clonotypes between healthy human individuals. Terminally differentiated effector memory CD45RA+ cells were left out of the naive CD8 fraction, which was CD45RO-negative and positively selected for CCR7. TCRdb's copy holds only in-frame clones and misses some; the assay was immunoSEQ multiplex PCR. Of around 2,100,000 clones detected, roughly 95% appear once; the ten largest clones hold approximately 1.2%. Sequencing was carried out using naive CD8+ T cells sorted from blood. These receptors were obtained from a man between 18 and 35 years old in good health.

The chain combines TRBV14 with TRBJ2-7; maybe TRBD1 (5 bases). The CDR3 has 15 residues. V lost 1 base and J lost 4, with 14 bases in between. The V gene's germline CDR1 is SGHDN and CDR2 FVKESK. Written as DNA, the CDR3 is TGTGCCAGCAGCCAAGCGACAGTCGGCCTATACGAGCAGTACTTC. Translation: CASSQATVGLYEQYF.

The V and J genes are TRBV19 and TRBJ2-7, with a tentative D call TRBD2 (6 bases). Germline CDR1 LNHDA, CDR2 SQIVND (reference sequence). V lost 5 bases and J lost 5, with 13 bases in between. The CDR3 length is 13 residues. CDR3 in amino acids: CASSFGTSHEQYF. The CDR3 nucleotides read TGTGCCAGTAGTTTCGGGACTTCTCACGAGCAGTACTTC. The full variable domain, rest sourced from reference TRBV19 and TRBJ2-7, is DGGITQSPKYLFRKEGQNVTLSCEQNLNHDAMYWYRQDPGQGLRLIYYSQIVNDFQKGDIAEGYSVSREKKESFPLTVTSAQKNPTAFYLCASSFGTSHEQYFGPGTRLTVT.

The gene calls are TRBV4-2 and TRBJ2-5; D is unresolved. CDR1 is LGHNA and CDR2 is YNFKEQ in the germline V gene. The CDR3 has 14 residues. Trimming shortened V by 4 bases and J by 2 bases, and 11 bases separated the two germline ends. In nucleotides, the CDR3 is TGTGCCAGCAGCCGTTTCCTTAGTCAAGAGACCCAGTACTTC. Its protein is CASSRFLSQETQYF.

The chain couples TRBV4-1 to TRBJ1-4; unclear D gene. Germline loops: CDR1 MGHRA, CDR2 YSYEKL. The CDR3 totals 16 residues. V dropped 0 bases and J dropped 7 bases, with 15 bases sitting between them. The CDR3 reads CASSQENDPLGEKLFF. The CDR3 region has the DNA TGCGCCAGCAGCCAAGAAAACGACCCACTGGGTGAAAAACTGTTTTTT.

This chain connects TRBV5-1 to TRBJ2-7; D is unresolved. Trimming removed 0 bases from V and 2 bases from J, with 9 bases in between. CDR3 length: 14 amino acids. Germline values: CDR1 SGHRS, CDR2 YFSETQ. CDR3 amino acids: CASSLDPTAYEQYF. The CDR3 coding sequence is TGCGCCAGCAGCTTGGACCCCACAGCCTACGAGCAGTACTTC.

This clone was seen a few times. J is TRBJ1-5 and V is TRBV7-6, with D unclear. V was cut by 4 bases and J by 2 bases, with 9 bases left in between. Germline V gives CDR1 SGHVS, CDR2 FNYEAQ. The CDR3 runs to 14 residues. CDR3 sequence reads: CASSSLMGNQPQHF. CDR3 DNA sequence: TGTGCCAGCAGCTCTCTCATGGGCAATCAGCCCCAGCATTTT. The full variable domain, with the rest looked up from reference TRBV7-6 and TRBJ1-5, is GAGVSQSPRYKVTKRGQDVALRCDPISGHVSLYWYRQALGQGPEFLTYFNYEAQQDKSGLPNDRFSAERPEGSISTLTIQRTEQRDSAMYRCASSSLMGNQPQHFGDGTRLSIL.

V and J are TRBV4-1 and TRBJ2-2; D unclear. The germline V and J ends were trimmed by 1 base and 3 bases, with 9 bases remaining between them. CDR1 is MGHRA, CDR2 YSYEKL, per germline. The CDR3 is made up of 15 amino acids. The CDR3 sequence is CASSQVPSDTGELFF. CDR3 coding DNA: TGCGCCAGCAGCCAAGTCCCCTCCGACACCGGGGAGCTGTTTTTT.

The V and J genes are TRBV7-8 and TRBJ2-7, with D maybe TRBD1 (6 bases). Germline CDR1 SGHVS, CDR2 FQNEAQ. Trimming left V 5 bases short and J 2 bases short, with 10 bases between. The CDR3 has 13 amino acids. The DNA for the CDR3 is TGTGCCAGCAGCGGGGGCGCGGCCTACGAGCAGTACTTC. Protein sequence: CASSGGAAYEQYF.

This clone was found once. The chain employs TRBV10-2 and TRBJ2-3, with no clear D. The CDR3 is made up of 13 amino acids. The germline gives CDR1 WSHSY, CDR2 SAAADI. V lost 2 bases, J lost 0 bases, and 3 bases lay in between. The DNA of the CDR3 is TGCGCCAGCAGTGAGGACAGCACAGATACGCAGTATTTT. Protein: CASSEDSTDTQYF.

The rearrangement links TRBV7-9 to TRBJ2-7; a possible D gene is TRBD1 (6 bases). This CDR3 comprises 13 residues. Germline lookup yields CDR1 SEHNR and CDR2 FQNEAQ (reference sequence). V lost 5 bases to trimming and J lost 4 bases, with 12 bases between them. The CDR3 DNA sequence: TGTGCCAGCAGCGCCCCTAGGGGGTACGAGCAGTACTTC. Translation: CASSAPRGYEQYF.

The genes are TRBV6-6 and TRBJ1-1, with no clear D. V was pared by 0 bases and J by 4 bases, with 9 bases between. The CDR3 length is 14 residues. CDR1 is MNHNY, CDR2 SVGAGI, per germline (reference sequence). In DNA form, the CDR3 reads TGTGCCAGCAGTTACTCGGAGGGTCTCACTGAAGCTTTCTTT. This sequence encodes CASSYSEGLTEAFF.

V is TRBV5-6 and J is TRBJ2-5, with 7 bases aligning to TRBD2. The CDR3 length is 14 residues. V dropped 3 bases and J dropped 5; count of bases not matched to a gene: 7. Germline CDR1 and CDR2: SGHDT and YYEEEE. The CDR3 is CASSSAGEAETQYF. The CDR3 DNA reads as TGTGCCAGCAGCTCTGCGGGGGAGGCGGAGACCCAGTACTTC.

On this clone itself: Other DNA variants within this sample encode the same CDR3. This chain links TRBV11-2 with TRBJ2-1; no clear D. Deletions cut 5 bases from V and 9 bases from J, with 11 bases between. Per germline, CDR1 SGHAT and CDR2 FQNNGV. The CDR3 length is 12 residues. The CDR3 region is CASSPPSSEQFF. The CDR3 DNA sequence: TGTGCCAGCAGCCCCCCCTCTAGTGAGCAGTTCTTC. Drawing the rest from reference TRBV11-2 and TRBJ2-1, the complete variable domain is EAGVAQSPRYKIIEKRQSVAFWCNPISGHATLYWYQQILGQGPKLLIQFQNNGVVDDSQLPKDRFSAERLKGVDSTLKIQPAKLEDSAVYLCASSPPSSEQFFGPGTRLTVL.

This clone appeared a single time. This sequence joins TRBV21-1 and TRBJ2-3; TRBD1, the table's D call, lacks a check against the DNA. TRBV21-1 has pseudogene status. There are 16 residues in the CDR3. DNA for the CDR3: TGTGCCAGCAGCAACGGTCGGGACAGGGGGGCAGATACGCAGTATTTT. This translates into CASSNGRDRGADTQYF.

V is TRBV11-3 and J is TRBJ2-1, with 10 bases identical to TRBD2. This CDR3 spans 15 amino acids. Germline values: CDR1 SGHNT, CDR2 YENEEA. The J segment lost 8 bases and the V segment lost 3 bases, leaving 7 bases of the junction unmatched. The chain's CDR3 is CASSFQTSGLDEQFF. The CDR3, as DNA: TGTGCCAGCAGCTTTCAGACTAGCGGGCTAGATGAGCAGTTCTTC.

The chain employs TRBV27 and TRBJ2-7; 7 bases match TRBD2. The CDR3 has 14 amino acids. The V gene's germline CDR1 is MNHEY and CDR2 SMNVEV (reference sequence). V shed 3 bases and J 4 bases; nucleotides not matched to a gene: 6. This CDR3 reads CASSLGGSLYEQYF. CDR3 nucleotide sequence: TGTGCCAGCAGTTTGGGCGGGAGTTTGTACGAGCAGTACTTC.

The rearrangement links TRBV7-6 to TRBJ2-3; 7 nucleotides align to TRBD2. V gave up 1 base and J gave up 2 bases; unmatched junction bases: 3. There are 15 residues in the CDR3. The germline V gene encodes CDR1 SGHVS and CDR2 FNYEAQ. As DNA, the CDR3 is TGTGCCAGCAGCTTAGGAAGCGGGGCCACAGATACGCAGTATTTT. This codes for CASSLGSGATDTQYF.

The chain carries TRBV25-1 and TRBJ1-5; perhaps TRBD1 as D (5 bases). V dropped 4 bases and J dropped 2 bases, with 6 bases sitting between them. This CDR3 has 13 residues. CDR1 and CDR2 (germline): MGHDK, SYGVNS. The CDR3 is CASSVGGNQPQHF. The DNA for the CDR3 is TGTGCCAGCAGTGTGGGGGGCAATCAGCCCCAGCATTTT.

V is TRBV27 and J is TRBJ2-7; D possibly corresponds to TRBD1 (6 bases). The germline V and J ends were trimmed by 2 bases and 2 bases, with 10 bases remaining between them. This CDR3 spans 14 amino acids. The germline CDR1 and CDR2 sequences are MNHEY and SMNVEV (reference sequence). The CDR3 coding sequence is TGTGCCAGCAGTTTAGGAAAGGGGGCCTACGAGCAGTACTTC. Translated, it gives CASSLGKGAYEQYF.

The chain combines TRBV6-5 with TRBJ1-1; D possibly corresponds to TRBD1 (6 bases). CDR3 length equals 14 residues. V lost 2 bases and J 5 bases, leaving 12 bases between the germline ends. CDR1 is MNHEY and CDR2 is SVGAGI in the germline V gene. DNA of the CDR3: TGTGCCAGCAGTTACGGGGACACAGGAACTGAAGCTTTCTTT. Encoded protein: CASSYGDTGTEAFF.

The V and J genes are TRBV14 and TRBJ2-1, with 7 positions matching TRBD1. This CDR3 is built from 18 residues. The J segment lost 0 bases and the V segment lost 0 bases, leaving 8 bases of the junction unmatched. Looked up from germline, CDR1 is SGHDN and CDR2 is FVKESK. CDR3 loop: CASSQDPTGVNSYNEQFF. The CDR3 coding sequence is TGTGCCAGCAGCCAAGATCCTACAGGGGTTAACTCCTACAATGAGCAGTTCTTC.

This chain joins TRBV7-9 and TRBJ1-4; D gene uncertain. The germline gives CDR1 SEHNR, CDR2 FQNEAQ (reference sequence). With 2 bases removed from V and 5 bases from J, the gap between germline ends came to 9 bases. The CDR3 extends over 14 amino acids. CDR3 coding DNA: TGTGCCAGCAGCTTATCCGACGGGAATGAAAAACTGTTTTTT. Translation gives CASSLSDGNEKLFF.

This chain joins TRBV7-9 and TRBJ1-5; D remains ambiguous. Looked up from germline, CDR1 is SEHNR and CDR2 is FQNEAQ (reference sequence). This CDR3 contains 13 residues. V shed 2 bases and J shed 9 bases, with 11 bases lying between them. CDR3 amino acids: CASSLNEKTPQHF. CDR3 in DNA: TGTGCCAGCAGCTTAAATGAAAAAACGCCCCAGCATTTT.

Worth noting for this clone: At the DNA level, this CDR3 is encoded by other sequences in the same sample as well. The chain employs TRBV27 and TRBJ2-7; weak D call: TRBD1 (6 bases). CDR3 size: 13 residues. The ends were cut back, 2 bases at V and 3 bases at J, with 8 bases in the middle. Germline V lookup: CDR1 MNHEY, CDR2 SMNVEV (reference sequence). The CDR3 protein is CASSLTGNYEQYF. In nucleotides, the CDR3 is TGTGCCAGCAGTTTAACAGGGAACTACGAGCAGTACTTC.

J is TRBJ2-1 and V is TRBV2; D not certain. The CDR3 length is 14 residues. From germline, CDR1 is SNHLY and CDR2 FYNNEI. V was pared by 1 base and J by 8 bases, with 12 bases between. In DNA form, the CDR3 reads TGTGCCAGCAGTGAAGAGCCGGCACCCCATGAGCAGTTCTTC. Protein sequence: CASSEEPAPHEQFF.

This CDR3 reads CASSPGLVNEQYF. The DNA for the CDR3 is TGTGCCAGCAGCCCGGGACTCGTCAACGAGCAGTACTTC. The chain links TRBV4-2 to TRBJ2-7; D possibly corresponds to TRBD2 (6 bases). CDR3 length equals 13 residues. Germline lookup yields CDR1 LGHNA and CDR2 YNFKEQ. Trimming cost V 4 bases and J 5 bases, with 12 bases left between them.